This T cell receptor (beta chain) was sequenced in a study of blood T cells in healthy people across ages. Study observations and caveats: Per-million-T-cell TCR beta diversity fell roughly linearly with age. One million T cells yielded diversity estimates that were considered underestimates.

This clonotype was counted only a few times. Antigen specificity is unknown. J gave up 5 bases and V 5 bases, and 12 bases lay outside the gene matches. The CDR3 covers 16 residues. CDR1 is SQVTM, CDR2 ANQGSEA, per germline. Those donating, healthy Caucasian individuals from Russia, were aged about 6 to 95. Combining a sample-barcoded 5' primer with a J-beta primer mix, a second PCR ran for roughly 7 to 11 cycles. TCRdb re-derived calls from the 5' RACE reads in MiXCR, one entry per CDR3 protein. The sample has some 1.4 million distinct CDR3 sequences; about 43% are singletons. This sequence originates from a woman aged 18-29 years in good health. V and J are TRBV29-1 and TRBJ2-2, with TRBD1 matching 9 bases. Sequenced: blood. For the CDR3, the DNA is TGCAGCGTTCGGCACAGGGGGCTTCTAGAAACCGGGGAGCTGTTTTTT. It specifies CSVRHRGLLETGELFF.